This T cell receptor beta chain is from a study of shared clonotypes between healthy human individuals. Selected positively for CCR7 and CD45RO-negative, naive CD8 cells excluded terminally differentiated effector memory CD45RA+ cells. Concerning this clone: The antigen is undetermined.

General study points: The rarefaction results pointed to incomplete sorted-subset sequencing despite large depth.

CDR1 is ENHRY, CDR2 SYGVKD, per germline. Germline trimming cut 5 bases from V and 5 bases from J; bases unmatched to any gene: 1. The CDR3 loop spans 12 amino acids. Assay used: immunoSEQ multiplex PCR; TCRdb lists only in-frame clones, some missing. The sample shows approximately 590,000 clones, around 95% of them seen only once. This clonotype was sampled from a woman aged 30 to 39 in good health. The V call is TRBV10-3, the J call TRBJ2-7; 9 bases line up with TRBD2. Sequencing used naive CD8+ T cells sorted from blood. The DNA of the CDR3 is TGTGCCATCAGTATAGCGGGAGACGAGCAGTACTTC. This sequence encodes CAISIAGDEQYF.